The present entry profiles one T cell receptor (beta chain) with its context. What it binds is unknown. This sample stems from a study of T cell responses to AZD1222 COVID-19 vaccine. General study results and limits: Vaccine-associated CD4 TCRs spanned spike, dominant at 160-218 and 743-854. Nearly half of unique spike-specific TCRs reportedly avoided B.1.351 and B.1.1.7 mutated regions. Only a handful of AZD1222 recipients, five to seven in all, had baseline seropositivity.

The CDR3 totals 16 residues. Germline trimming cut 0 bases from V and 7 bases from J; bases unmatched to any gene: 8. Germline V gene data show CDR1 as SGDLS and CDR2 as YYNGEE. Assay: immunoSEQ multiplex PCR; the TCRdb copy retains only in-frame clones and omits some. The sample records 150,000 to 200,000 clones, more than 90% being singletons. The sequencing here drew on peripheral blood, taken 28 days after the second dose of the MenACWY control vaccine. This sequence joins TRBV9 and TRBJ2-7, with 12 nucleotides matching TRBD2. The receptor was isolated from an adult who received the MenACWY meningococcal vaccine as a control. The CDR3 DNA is TGTGCCAGCAGCGTAGGTCCTAGCGGGAGGGCCGAAGAGCAGTACTTC. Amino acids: CASSVGPSGRAEEQYF. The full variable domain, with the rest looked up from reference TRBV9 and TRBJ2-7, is DSGVTQTPKHLITATGQRVTLRCSPRSGDLSVYWYQQSLDQGLQFLIQYYNGEERAKGNILERFSAQQFPDLHSELNLSSLELGDSALYFCASSVGPSGRAEEQYFGPGTRLTVT.